These 18 T cell receptor beta chains were all obtained from the same sample, sequenced in a study of PD-1 blockade in classical Hodgkin lymphoma. The data were produced by immunoSEQ multiplex PCR, yet TCRdb's version contains in-frame clones alone and is incomplete. The sample carries roughly 61,000 clones, more than 80% recorded once. Each patient's relapse followed autologous stem cell transplantation, and brentuximab vedotin exposure varied. The sequenced sample was peripheral blood mononuclear cells (PBMCs), obtained at baseline. The receptors were gathered from a human donor with classical Hodgkin lymphoma.

The CDR3: CASSKVGGENGHEQYF. CDR3 bases: TGTGCCAGCAGCAAAGTGGGAGGGGAAAACGGCCACGAGCAGTACTTC. J is TRBJ2-7 and V is TRBV21-1; whether TRBD2, the table's D call, matches the DNA was not checked. TRBV21-1 is given as a pseudogene. The CDR3 has 16 amino acids.

The chain joins TRBV6-5 to TRBJ2-2; D uncertain. CDR3 size: 16 residues. The V end lost 3 bases, the J end lost 2 bases, and 13 bases lay between the germline ends. The germline V gene encodes CDR1 MNHEY and CDR2 SVGAGI. CDR3 loop: CASSYGWTANTGELFF. DNA for the CDR3: TGTGCCAGCAGTTATGGTTGGACGGCAAACACCGGGGAGCTGTTTTTT.

This chain links TRBV5-4 with TRBJ1-2; D is uncertain. Looked up from germline, CDR1 is SGHNT and CDR2 is YYREEE (reference sequence). Trimming took 3 bases from V and 5 from J, leaving 17 bases between them. This CDR3 has 15 amino acids. CDR3 in amino acids: CASSSRTGLGYGYTF. In DNA form, the CDR3 reads TGTGCCAGCAGCTCTCGGACGGGCCTTGGGTATGGCTACACCTTC.

The chain couples TRBV7-6 to TRBJ2-6; a weak D match, TRBD1 (5 bases). The CDR3 consists of 15 residues. The germline V and J ends were trimmed by 5 bases and 1 base, with 9 bases remaining between them. Germline V lookup: CDR1 SGHVS, CDR2 FNYEAQ. The CDR3 nucleotides read TGTGCCAGCAGCCCCGACAGATCTGGGGCCAACGTCCTGACTTTC. Amino acids: CASSPDRSGANVLTF. The full variable domain, its missing parts supplied by reference TRBV7-6 and TRBJ2-6, is GAGVSQSPRYKVTKRGQDVALRCDPISGHVSLYWYRQALGQGPEFLTYFNYEAQQDKSGLPNDRFSAERPEGSISTLTIQRTEQRDSAMYRCASSPDRSGANVLTFGAGSRLTVL.

With respect to this clone: One end of the junction fails to match germline, which may point to a read error. The chain employs TRBV7-7 and TRBJ2-5, with TRBD2 as a possible D gene (5 bases). CDR3 length: 12 amino acids. CDR1 is SSHAT and CDR2 is FNYEAQ in the germline V gene (reference sequence). CDR3 sequence: CASSPEGETQYF. CDR3 bases: TGTGCTAGCAGCCCCGAGGGAGAGACCCAGTACTTC.

The chain couples TRBV7-3 to TRBJ1-1; no clear D gene. CDR1 is SGHTA and CDR2 is FQGTGA in the germline V gene. Trimming cost V 2 bases and J 4 bases, with 11 bases left between them. This CDR3 is built from 14 residues. For the CDR3, the DNA is TGTGCCAGCAGCTTAGGTCGCGGCGGCACTGAAGCTTTCTTT. Its translation is CASSLGRGGTEAFF. The whole variable domain, remainder taken from reference TRBV7-3 and TRBJ1-1, is GAGVSQTPSNKVTEKGKYVELRCDPISGHTALYWYRQSLGQGPEFLIYFQGTGAADDSGLPNDRFFAVRPEGSVSTLKIQRTERGDSAVYLCASSLGRGGTEAFFGQGTRLTVV.

This clone was seen a few times. The rearrangement uses TRBV2 and TRBJ1-6; D is perhaps TRBD1 (6 bases). Trimming shortened V by 7 bases and J by 14 bases, and 18 bases separated the two germline ends. CDR1 and CDR2 from the germline V gene are SNHLY and FYNNEI. This CDR3 region has 13 residues. CDR3 sequence (DNA): TGTGCCAGCAACACAGGGACTTTAGGGTCCCTCCACTTT. It yields the protein CASNTGTLGSLHF. The full variable domain, with the rest looked up from reference TRBV2 and TRBJ1-6, is EPEVTQTPSHQVTQMGQEVILRCVPISNHLYFYWYRQILGQKVEFLVSFYNNEISEKSEIFDDQFSVERPDGSNFTLKIRSTKLEDSAMYFCASNTGTLGSLHFGNGTRLTVT.

The J gene is TRBJ1-2, the V gene TRBV10-2; no clear D gene. Germline loops: CDR1 WSHSY, CDR2 SAAADI. The CDR3 totals 13 residues. V lost 0 bases and J lost 12, with 14 bases in between. This CDR3 reads CASSESPFGGDTF. DNA of the CDR3: TGCGCCAGCAGTGAGTCCCCGTTTGGCGGAGACACCTTC.

The chain links TRBV30 to TRBJ1-4; D ambiguous. The CDR3 is made up of 15 amino acids. Trimming removed 4 bases at V and 5 bases at J, with 17 bases between. The germline V gene encodes CDR1 GTSNPN and CDR2 SVGIG (reference sequence). CDR3 sequence reads: CAWNFGVGTNEKLFF. The CDR3 DNA follows: TGTGCCTGGAATTTCGGAGTGGGTACGAATGAAAAACTGTTTTTT.

This chain joins TRBV5-1 and TRBJ1-4; D uncertain. There are 14 residues in the CDR3. Germline V lookup: CDR1 SGHRS, CDR2 YFSETQ. The V and J ends lost 2 bases and 2 bases respectively, with 7 bases between them. CDR3 nucleotides: TGCGCCAGCAGCTTCTCTGGGACTAATGAAAAACTGTTTTTT. This sequence encodes CASSFSGTNEKLFF. The full variable domain, its missing parts supplied by reference TRBV5-1 and TRBJ1-4, is KAGVTQTPRYLIKTRGQQVTLSCSPISGHRSVSWYQQTPGQGLQFLFEYFSETQRNKGNFPGRFSGRQFSNSRSEMNVSTLELGDSALYLCASSFSGTNEKLFFGSGTQLSVL.

This chain connects TRBV6-5 to TRBJ1-6, with TRBD1 matching over 8 bases. Trimming at V came to 5 bases and at J to 6 bases, leaving 3 bases not matched to a gene. This CDR3 has 14 residues. CDR1 is MNHEY and CDR2 is SVGAGI in the germline V gene. CDR3 residues: CASSKDRVNSPLHF. CDR3 coding DNA: TGTGCCAGCAGTAAGGACAGGGTTAATTCACCCCTCCACTTT.

V is TRBV11-2 and J is TRBJ2-3; maybe TRBD1 (5 bases). Germline CDR1 is SGHAT and CDR2 is FQNNGV. The ends were cut back, 9 bases at V and 5 bases at J, with 12 bases in the middle. CDR3 length: 12 amino acids. The CDR3 region is CARGLRGDTQYF. CDR3 nucleotides: TGTGCCAGAGGCCTAAGGGGAGATACGCAGTATTTT.

The chain uses TRBV28 and TRBJ2-7; the D gene is possibly TRBD2 (5 bases). The CDR3 covers 12 residues. The germline V and J ends were trimmed by 8 bases and 0 bases, with 8 bases remaining between them. Germline V gene sequence: CDR1 MDHEN, CDR2 SYDVKM. The CDR3 sequence is CASSGSSYEQYF. In DNA, the CDR3 is TGTGCCAGCTCGGGAAGCTCCTACGAGCAGTACTTC.

This clone was counted between two and nine times. J is TRBJ2-7 and V is TRBV2, with a tentative D call TRBD1 (5 bases). Trimming stripped 6 bases from V and 0 bases from J, with 9 bases between. CDR3 length equals 13 residues. CDR1 SNHLY and CDR2 FYNNEI come from the germline V gene. The CDR3 protein is CASRGANSYEQYF. In DNA form, the CDR3 reads TGTGCCAGCAGAGGGGCGAACTCCTACGAGCAGTACTTC.

The CDR3 nucleotides read TGTGCCAGCAGCGCCTCGGGCAGAATGAACACTGAAGCTTTCTTT. It translates to CASSASGRMNTEAFF. The chain combines TRBV5-6 with TRBJ1-1; D unclear. This CDR3 is 15 amino acids long. V was trimmed by 4 bases and J by 0 bases, leaving 13 bases between them. Germline V CDR1 and CDR2: SGHDT, YYEEEE.

The V gene is TRBV5-6, the J gene TRBJ2-6; 9 positions match TRBD1. This CDR3 region has 18 residues. J gave up 0 bases and V 4 bases, and 8 bases lay outside the gene matches. CDR1 is SGHDT and CDR2 is YYEEEE in the germline V gene. The CDR3 bases are TGTGCCAGCAGCGGACAGGGGCATGGGTACTCTGGGGCCAACGTCCTGACTTTC. As protein: CASSGQGHGYSGANVLTF.

The V call is TRBV5-1, the J call TRBJ2-2; D is unresolved. CDR3 length equals 12 residues. Per germline, CDR1 SGHRS and CDR2 YFSETQ. Trimming removed 0 bases at V and 7 bases at J, with 4 bases between. CDR3 bases: TGCGCCAGCAGCTTGGGAAACGGGGAGCTGTTTTTT. Protein sequence: CASSLGNGELFF.

The rearrangement joins TRBV7-9 to TRBJ1-1; 7 bases align to TRBD1. Germline values: CDR1 SEHNR, CDR2 FQNEAQ (reference sequence). CDR3 length: 16 residues. V gave up 5 bases and J gave up 11 bases; unmatched junction bases: 20. The CDR3 spells CASSTQTGTDIISAFF. CDR3 nucleotides: TGTGCCAGCAGCACGCAGACCGGGACAGACATTATTTCTGCTTTCTTT.